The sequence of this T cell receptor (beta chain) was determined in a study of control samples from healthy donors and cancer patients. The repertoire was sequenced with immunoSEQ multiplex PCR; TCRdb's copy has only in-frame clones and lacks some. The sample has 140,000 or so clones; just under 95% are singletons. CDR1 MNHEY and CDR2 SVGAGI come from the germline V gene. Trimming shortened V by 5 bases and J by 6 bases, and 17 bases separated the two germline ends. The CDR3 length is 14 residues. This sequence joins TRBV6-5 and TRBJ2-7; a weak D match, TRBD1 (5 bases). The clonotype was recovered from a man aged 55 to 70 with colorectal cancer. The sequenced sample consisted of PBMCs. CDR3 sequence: CASSQRTTGGEQYF. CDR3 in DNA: TGTGCCAGCAGTCAACGAACCACAGGTGGCGAGCAGTACTTC.